Listed below are T cell receptor beta chains from one sample, sequenced in a study of T-cell reconstitution after alpha-beta-depleted transplantation in children. Each CDR3 protein gets one entry after TCRdb re-called the PCR reads with MiXCR. The sample lists 500,000 or so distinct CDR3 sequences, around a third occurring once. Sample: PBMCs from the stem cell graft donor, taken from the stem cell graft. The receptors stem from a human donor who donated a stem cell graft to a child with aplastic anemia. Each CDR3 is given with its conserved first and last residue. The order of the fields is V gene, clone size, D gene, J gene, CDR3 DNA, CDR3 protein. D genes are given only for firm matches. Expanded clones get a size class; other rows say once, few or many, or leave the size out.

>TRBV20-1|few|-|TRBJ2-3
TGCAGTGCTCGCCGTGGGGTGGATACGCAGTATTTT
CSARRGVDTQYF
>TRBV15|-|-|TRBJ1-2
TGTGCCACCAGCGAAGACACCTATGGCTACACCTTC
CATSEDTYGYTF
>TRBV12-3/TRBV12-4|-|-|TRBJ2-5
TGTGCCAGCAGTCACCCCGACAGGTCAAGGGAGACCCAGTACTTC
CASSHPDRSRETQYF
>TRBV30|-|TRBD1|TRBJ2-1
TGTGCCTGGGACAGGGCCGGGACAGGGATATACAATGAGCAGTTCTTC
CAWDRAGTGIYNEQFF
>TRBV29-1|few|-|TRBJ2-2
TGCAGCGTCTGGAACACCGGGGAGCTGTTTTTT
CSVWNTGELFF
>TRBV7-2|-|-|TRBJ2-5
TGTGCCAGCAGCAATGCAAGGGGTTTGGAGACCCAGTACTTC
CASSNARGLETQYF
>TRBV12-3/TRBV12-4|few|TRBD1|TRBJ1-3
TGTGCCAGCAGTCCGGACAGGCCTGAAAACACCATATATTTT
CASSPDRPENTIYF
>TRBV7-2|-|TRBD2|TRBJ2-2
TGTGCCAGCAGCCGGGGACTAGCGGGAGCGATGACCGGGGAGCTGTTTTTT
CASSRGLAGAMTGELFF
>TRBV12-3/TRBV12-4|few|TRBD1|TRBJ2-1
TGTGCCAGCAGTTTATACGGGACAGGGAACTACAATGAGCAGTTCTTC
CASSLYGTGNYNEQFF
>TRBV24-1|-|-|TRBJ2-1
TGTGCCACCAGAATTGGGACAGAGCAGTTCTTC
CATRIGTEQFF
>TRBV18|few|TRBD2|TRBJ2-1
TGTGCCAGCTCACCCATAGCGGGAGCCGCCAATGAGCAGTTCTTC
CASSPIAGAANEQFF
>TRBV6-1|-|TRBD1|TRBJ1-6
TGTGCCAGCAGGGGGACAGGGACAGGGTCACCCCTCCACTTT
CASRGTGTGSPLHF
>TRBV6-1|-|-|TRBJ2-7
TGTGCCAGCAGGATACAGGGCCCCAATACCTACGAGCAGTACTTC
CASRIQGPNTYEQYF
>TRBV20-1|few|-|TRBJ2-3
TGCAGTAACCCCTACACAGATACGCAGTATTTT
CSNPYTDTQYF
>TRBV9|-|TRBD2|TRBJ2-2
TGTGCCAGCAGCGTAACAGGGACCCTAGCGGGAGGAACCGGGGAGCTGTTTTTT
CASSVTGTLAGGTGELFF
>TRBV12-3/TRBV12-4|few|-|TRBJ1-1
TGTGCCAGCAGTTTAGCCGGGGGCCAAGCTTTCTTT
CASSLAGGQAFF
>TRBV5-8|-|TRBD2|TRBJ2-1
TGTGCCAGCAGCCCGCGGGGCGGGAGGGCCAATGAGCAGTTCTTC
CASSPRGGRANEQFF
>TRBV19|once|-|TRBJ1-5
TGTGCCAGTAGGGGGATTAATGAGGCAGCATTCAATCAGCCCCAGCATTTT
CASRGINEAAFNQPQHF
>TRBV20-1|few|TRBD2|TRBJ2-2
TGCAGTGCTAGAGGGGCGTGGGCCGGGAGGGCCATCGGGGAGCTGTTTTTT
CSARGAWAGRAIGELFF
>TRBV7-2|many|TRBD1|TRBJ2-5
TGTGCCAGCAGCTTGGGGACAGGGGGGGAGACCCAGTACTTC
CASSLGTGGETQYF
>TRBV7-6|-|-|TRBJ1-2
TGTGCCAGCAGCTTATTGGAGGGTACTAACTATGGCTACACCTTC
CASSLLEGTNYGYTF
>TRBV27|few|-|TRBJ1-5
TGTGCCAGCAGTCCAAGAGATAGCAATCAGCCCCAGCATTTT
CASSPRDSNQPQHF
>TRBV20-1|-|TRBD1|TRBJ1-1
TGCAGTGCCATTCCCGGGACAGGGATTCGCTTCACTGAAGCTTTCTTT
CSAIPGTGIRFTEAFF
>TRBV3-1|few|-|TRBJ1-1
TGTGCCAGCAGCCAGGGTCTACGGAACACTGAAGCTTTCTTT
CASSQGLRNTEAFF
>TRBV12-3/TRBV12-4|few|-|TRBJ1-1
TGTGCCAGCAGCCGCAGAGAGCGGGCTTTCTTT
CASSRRERAFF
>TRBV5-4|few|TRBD2|TRBJ2-3
TGTGCCAGCAGCTTTCCCCTCCCTAGCGGAAATACGCAGTATTTT
CASSFPLPSGNTQYF
>TRBV12-3/TRBV12-4|few|-|TRBJ1-1
TGTGCCAGCAGTTTATATGGGGGAAACACTGAAGCTTTCTTT
CASSLYGGNTEAFF
>TRBV20-1|-|TRBD1|TRBJ2-7
TGCAGTGCTAAAAAAGCAGGGACAGGGGTTCACGAGCAGTACTTC
CSAKKAGTGVHEQYF
>TRBV9|once|-|TRBJ2-2
TGTGCCAGCAGCGTCCAGGGTGGCGGAGGGCGGACCGGGGAGCTGTTTTTT
CASSVQGGGGRTGELFF
>TRBV18|-|-|TRBJ1-1
TGTGCCAGCTCACGAGACAGAATGAACACTGAAGCTTTCTTT
CASSRDRMNTEAFF